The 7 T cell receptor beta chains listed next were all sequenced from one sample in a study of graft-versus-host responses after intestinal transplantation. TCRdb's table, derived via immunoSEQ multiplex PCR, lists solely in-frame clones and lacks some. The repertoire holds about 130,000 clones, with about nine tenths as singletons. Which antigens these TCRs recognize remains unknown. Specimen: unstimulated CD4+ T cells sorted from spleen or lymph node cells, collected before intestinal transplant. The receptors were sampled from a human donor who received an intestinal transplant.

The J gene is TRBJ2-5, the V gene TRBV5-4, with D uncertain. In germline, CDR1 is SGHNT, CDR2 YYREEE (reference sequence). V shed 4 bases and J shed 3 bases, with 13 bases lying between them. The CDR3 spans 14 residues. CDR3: CASSLDLYKETQYF. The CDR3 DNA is TGTGCCAGCAGCCTGGACCTTTACAAAGAGACCCAGTACTTC.

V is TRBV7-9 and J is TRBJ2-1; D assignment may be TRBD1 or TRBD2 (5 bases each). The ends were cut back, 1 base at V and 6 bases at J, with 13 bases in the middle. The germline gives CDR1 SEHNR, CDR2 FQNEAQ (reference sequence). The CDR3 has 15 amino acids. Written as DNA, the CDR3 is TGTGCCAGCAGCTTAGAATTAGGTGGGGGCAATGAGCAGTTCTTC. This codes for CASSLELGGGNEQFF.

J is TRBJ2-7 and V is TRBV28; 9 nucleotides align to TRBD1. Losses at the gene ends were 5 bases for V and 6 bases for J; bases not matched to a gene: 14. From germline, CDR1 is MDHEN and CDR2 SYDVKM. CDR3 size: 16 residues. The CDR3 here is CASSPDLGQGTGEQYF. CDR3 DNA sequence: TGTGCCAGCAGTCCCGACCTGGGACAGGGAACGGGCGAGCAGTACTTC. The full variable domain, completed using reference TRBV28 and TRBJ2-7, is DVKVTQSSRYLVKRTGEKVFLECVQDMDHENMFWYRQDPGLGLRLIYFSYDVKMKEKGDIPEGYSVSREKKERFSLILESASTNQTSMYLCASSPDLGQGTGEQYFGPGTRLTVT.

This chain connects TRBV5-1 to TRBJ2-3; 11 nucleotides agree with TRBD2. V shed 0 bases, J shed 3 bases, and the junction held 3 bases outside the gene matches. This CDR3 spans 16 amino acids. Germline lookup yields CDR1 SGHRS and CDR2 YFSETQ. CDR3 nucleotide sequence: TGCGCCAGCAGCTTGGTTAGCGGGAGGGAGACAGATACGCAGTATTTT. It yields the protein CASSLVSGRETDTQYF.

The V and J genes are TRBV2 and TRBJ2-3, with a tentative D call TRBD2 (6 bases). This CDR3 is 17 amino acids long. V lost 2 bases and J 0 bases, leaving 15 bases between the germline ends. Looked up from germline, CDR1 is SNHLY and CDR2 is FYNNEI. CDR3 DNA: TGTGCCAGCAGTGAATTATTTTGGGACTCTAGCACAGATACGCAGTATTTT. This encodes CASSELFWDSSTDTQYF.

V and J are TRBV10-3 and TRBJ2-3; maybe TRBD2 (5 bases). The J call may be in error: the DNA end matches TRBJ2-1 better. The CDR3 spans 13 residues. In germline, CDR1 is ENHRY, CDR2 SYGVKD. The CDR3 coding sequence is TGTGCCACCGGACTCTACTCCTACAATGAGCAGTTCTTC. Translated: CATGLYSYNEQFF.

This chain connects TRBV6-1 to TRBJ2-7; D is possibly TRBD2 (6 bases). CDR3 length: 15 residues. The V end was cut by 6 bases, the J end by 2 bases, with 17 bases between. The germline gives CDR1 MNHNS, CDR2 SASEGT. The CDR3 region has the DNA TGTGCCAGCAGCCTTCAGGCGGGACCTACCTACGAGCAGTACTTC. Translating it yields CASSLQAGPTYEQYF.